This passage covers 10 T cell receptor beta chains from one sample sequenced in a study of blood T cell repertoires in COVID-19. The table came from immunoSEQ multiplex PCR; TCRdb's copy has only in-frame clones and leaves some out. The sample consists of over 7,000 clones, under 90% of them appearing once. The specimen was peripheral blood. The receptors derive from a human donor in a cohort sampled during active COVID-19.

The chain joins TRBV30 to TRBJ1-3, with D possibly being TRBD1 (6 bases). V lost 0 bases to trimming and J lost 0 bases, with 12 bases between them. Germline V CDR1 and CDR2: GTSNPN, SVGIG (reference sequence). This CDR3 is 16 amino acids long. The CDR3 DNA reads TGTGCCTGGAGTGTCACGACAGGCCGCTCTGGAAACACCATATATTTT. Translated, it gives CAWSVTTGRSGNTIYF.

The CDR3 sequence: CASSISGEAFF. In DNA form, the CDR3 reads TGTGCCAGCAGTATTTCAGGAGAAGCTTTCTTT. The chain recombines TRBV7-9 with TRBJ1-1; D is undetermined. CDR1 SEHNR and CDR2 FQNEAQ come from the germline V gene (reference sequence). This CDR3 is 11 amino acids long. V lost 6 bases to trimming and J lost 8 bases, with 10 bases between them.

This chain connects TRBV10-3 to TRBJ1-2, with TRBD1 matching 8 bases. Germline-derived CDR1 and CDR2 are ENHRY and SYGVKD. V lost 2 bases and J lost 4; bases outside the gene matches: 0. The CDR3 spans 13 residues. The chain's CDR3 is CAISEDRGYGYTF. The CDR3 region has the DNA TGTGCCATCAGTGAGGACAGGGGCTATGGCTACACCTTC.

This chain connects TRBV7-9 to TRBJ1-6; TRBD1 matches at 10 bases. J lost 11 bases, V lost 4 bases, and 8 bases had no gene match. The CDR3 sequence is 15 residues long. The germline V gene encodes CDR1 SEHNR and CDR2 FQNEAQ (reference sequence). The CDR3 loop reads CASSWRDRGDTPLHF. DNA for the CDR3: TGTGCCAGCAGCTGGCGGGACAGGGGCGATACACCCCTCCACTTT.

The chain is built from TRBV30 and TRBJ2-7; perhaps TRBD2 as D (6 bases). V lost 3 bases and J 4 bases, leaving 16 bases between the germline ends. The length of the CDR3 is 14 residues. Germline V gene sequence: CDR1 GTSNPN, CDR2 SVGIG (reference sequence). This CDR3 reads CAWSPTGAGYEQYF. For the CDR3, the DNA is TGTGCCTGGAGCCCTACGGGCGCGGGGTACGAGCAGTACTTC.

The chain joins TRBV20-1 to TRBJ2-7; no reliable D call. Germline V gene sequence: CDR1 DFQATT, CDR2 SNEGSKA (reference sequence). CDR3 length equals 11 residues. V was shortened by 6 bases and J by 8 bases, with 14 bases between the two germline ends. CDR3 sequence reads: CSAYDSPQQYF. The CDR3, as DNA: TGCAGTGCCTATGACTCGCCCCAGCAGTACTTC.

The rearrangement links TRBV2 to TRBJ2-7, with 9 nucleotides matching TRBD2. This CDR3 region has 14 residues. Unmatched junction bases numbered 5, after V lost 3 bases and J lost 5 bases. CDR1 is SNHLY and CDR2 is FYNNEI in the germline V gene. The CDR3 sequence is CASSDVIAGDEQYF. The DNA for the CDR3 is TGTGCCAGCAGTGATGTAATAGCGGGGGACGAGCAGTACTTC. Variable domain in full (rest from reference TRBV2 and TRBJ2-7): EPEVTQTPSHQVTQMGQEVILRCVPISNHLYFYWYRQILGQKVEFLVSFYNNEISEKSEIFDDQFSVERPDGSNFTLKIRSTKLEDSAMYFCASSDVIAGDEQYFGPGTRLTVT.

The chain couples TRBV6-5 to TRBJ1-5; 9 nucleotides align to TRBD1. Germline-derived CDR1 and CDR2 are MNHEY and SVGAGI. Trimming at V came to 6 bases and at J to 7 bases, leaving 7 bases not matched to a gene. The CDR3 is made up of 14 amino acids. The CDR3 reads CASRTDRGGQPQHF. The DNA for the CDR3 is TGTGCCAGCAGGACCGACAGGGGGGGACAGCCCCAGCATTTT.

V and J are TRBV6-6 and TRBJ1-4; 7 bases fit TRBD1. CDR1 and CDR2 (germline): MNHNY, SVGAGI (reference sequence). V lost 0 bases to trimming and J lost 7 bases; unmatched junction nucleotides: 5. This CDR3 is built from 15 residues. The CDR3 reads CASSYSRDSSEKLFF. The CDR3 DNA follows: TGTGCCAGCAGTTACTCAAGGGACAGTAGTGAAAAACTGTTTTTT.

This sequence joins TRBV28 and TRBJ2-7, with D tentatively TRBD1 (6 bases). Germline V gene lookup returns CDR1 MDHEN and CDR2 SYDVKM. Trimming shortened V by 6 bases and J by 1 base, and 19 bases separated the two germline ends. CDR3 length equals 16 residues. The DNA of the CDR3 is TGTGCCAGCAGCCCCTTACGGACAGTAGGGTCCTACGAGCAGTACTTC. It codes for CASSPLRTVGSYEQYF.